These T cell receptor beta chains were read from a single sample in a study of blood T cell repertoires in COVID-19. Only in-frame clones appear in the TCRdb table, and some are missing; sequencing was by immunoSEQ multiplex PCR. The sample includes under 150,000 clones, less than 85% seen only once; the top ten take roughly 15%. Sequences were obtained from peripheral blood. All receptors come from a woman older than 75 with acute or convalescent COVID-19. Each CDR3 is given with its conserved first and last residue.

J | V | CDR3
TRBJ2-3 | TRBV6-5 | CASSLQIGDTQYF
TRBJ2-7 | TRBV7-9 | CASSSQLAGAHEQYF
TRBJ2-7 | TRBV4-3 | CASSQDPSGRNEQYF
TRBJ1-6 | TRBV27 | CASSPRQEETSPLHF
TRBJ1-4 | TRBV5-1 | CASSHRGREEKLFF
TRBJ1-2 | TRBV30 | CAWGGERGYTF
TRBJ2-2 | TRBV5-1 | CASSPRLAGATGELFF
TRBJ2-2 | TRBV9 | CASSESGLAGQRGTGELFF
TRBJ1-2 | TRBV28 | CASSGTGTPPYYGYTF
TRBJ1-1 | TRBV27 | CASSWGQGDTEAFF
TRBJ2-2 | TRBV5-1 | CASSAGLAEAGELFF
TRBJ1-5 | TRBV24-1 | CATSDFGTGRGCSQPQHF
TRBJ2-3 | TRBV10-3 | CAISGGGGPSTDTQYF
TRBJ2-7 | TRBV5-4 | CASSSLTSGSTYEQYF
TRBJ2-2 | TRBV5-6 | CASSLRSSGSRAGELFF
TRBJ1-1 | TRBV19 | CASRIRQSDTEAFF
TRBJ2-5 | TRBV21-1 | CASSKRSSGGRLETQYF
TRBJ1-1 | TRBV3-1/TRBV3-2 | CASSRGHLNTEAFF
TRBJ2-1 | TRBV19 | CASSLGLAGGLTYNEQFF
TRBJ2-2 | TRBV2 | CASSESGAGKNTGELFF
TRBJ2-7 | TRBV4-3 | CASSQHAGLADTYEQYF
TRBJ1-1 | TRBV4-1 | CASSQSGQGRSNTEAFF
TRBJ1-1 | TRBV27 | CASSFGTTNTEAFF
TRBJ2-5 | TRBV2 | CASMTGFGTQYF
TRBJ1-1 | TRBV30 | CAWSTGWDTEAFF
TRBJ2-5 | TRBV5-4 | CASSDGTGPRGAETQYF
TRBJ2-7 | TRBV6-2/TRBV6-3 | CASSYGAPYEQYF
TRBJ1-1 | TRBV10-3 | CAIGAGMNTEAFF
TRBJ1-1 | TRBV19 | CASSIRTGGVNTEAFF
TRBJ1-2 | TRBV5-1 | CASSPDRDYGYTF
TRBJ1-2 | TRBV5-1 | CASSSGQTNYGYTF
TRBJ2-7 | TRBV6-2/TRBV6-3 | CASSSSRTSGAYEQYF
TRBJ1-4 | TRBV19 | CASTTAGHLNEKLFF
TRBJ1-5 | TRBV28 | CASSFRPGGRGNQPQHF
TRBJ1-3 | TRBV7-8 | CASSLKSRGGHGNTIYF
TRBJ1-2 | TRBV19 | CASSIDGRAHYGYTF